This T cell receptor beta chain appears in the sequencing data of a study of naive and memory T cell subsets. Two oligonucleotides, mixed equimolar, formed the beta constant-region primer covering TRBC1 and TRBC2. The cDNA 3' end received a ligated single-stranded oligonucleotide carrying the SP2 primer and a 12-nucleotide UMI. The ligated cDNA underwent four PCR rounds using SP2 and nested alpha and beta constant-region primers. MiXCR, applied by TCRdb to the UMI-ligation and nested PCR reads, yields one record per CDR3 protein. The sample shows 130,000 to 150,000 distinct CDR3 sequences, approximately 15% of them seen only once. From the second PCR step, alpha and beta chains were amplified apart. Points from the study as a whole: TCR abundance followed a power law differing between naive and memory subsets.

The CDR3 contains 16 residues. On this clonotype itself: The antigen is unknown.

The specimen sequenced was naive CD4+ T cells from blood. The receptor was derived from a human donor in good health. The genes are TRBV21-1 and TRBJ2-7; TRBD2 reflects the table's D call only, with no check against the DNA. TRBV21-1 is annotated as a pseudogene. CDR3 protein: CASSKVRGVTWREQYF. The CDR3 nucleotides are TGTGCCAGCAGCAAAGTTCGCGGGGTGACGTGGCGCGAGCAGTACTTC.